The 19 T cell receptor beta chains below were found in one sample sequenced in a study of T cell responses to AZD1222 COVID-19 vaccine. The assay was immunoSEQ multiplex PCR, and TCRdb's table has in-frame clones only and misses some. The data show fewer than 80,000 clones, approximately 88% seen once. The specimen comprised peripheral blood, sampled 28 days after the second dose of the MenACWY control vaccine. These receptors were collected from an adult who received the MenACWY meningococcal vaccine as a control.

The chain is built from TRBV6-2 or TRBV6-3 and TRBJ1-1; 7 bases are a match to TRBD1. CDR1 and CDR2 from the germline V gene are MNHEY and SVGEGT. The J segment lost 1 base and the V segment lost 5 bases, leaving 4 bases of the junction unmatched. The CDR3 consists of 14 residues. CDR3 nucleotides: TGTGCCAGCAGTCCGGGACAGACGAACACTGAAGCTTTCTTT. This gives the protein CASSPGQTNTEAFF.

J is TRBJ1-1 and V is TRBV29-1, with D unclear. Between the trimmed V and J ends, which lost 4 bases and 2 bases, there was a span of 11 bases. The CDR3 is 13 amino acids. CDR1 and CDR2 (germline): SQVTM, ANQGSEA. The CDR3 reads CSVGLGGNTEAFF. The CDR3 region has the DNA TGCAGCGTTGGGTTAGGAGGCAACACTGAAGCTTTCTTT.

This chain links TRBV20-1 with TRBJ1-5, with 10 bases fitting TRBD1. Germline assignment: CDR1 DFQATT and CDR2 SNEGSKA (reference sequence). The CDR3 covers 15 residues. Trimming took 3 bases from V and 8 from J; bases not matched to a gene: 10. This chain's CDR3 is CSASRLDRGIEPQHF. In DNA form, the CDR3 reads TGCAGTGCTAGTCGGCTGGACAGGGGGATAGAGCCCCAGCATTTT.

The chain employs TRBV7-6 and TRBJ2-5; D is undetermined. V dropped 4 bases and J dropped 5 bases, with 20 bases sitting between them. The CDR3 consists of 16 residues. Germline assignment: CDR1 SGHVS and CDR2 FNYEAQ. The CDR3 DNA sequence: TGTGCCAGCAGCTCCCTGGATCTGACGGCCCGGGAGACCCAGTACTTC. It codes for CASSSLDLTARETQYF.

CDR3 residues: CASSPRTATNEKLFF. CDR3 bases: TGTGCCAGTAGTCCAAGGACAGCAACTAATGAAAAACTGTTTTTT. This chain links TRBV19 with TRBJ1-4; TRBD1 is a possible D gene (6 bases). V was trimmed by 5 bases and J by 0 bases, leaving 10 bases between them. This CDR3 region has 15 residues. Germline V CDR1 and CDR2: LNHDA, SQIVND (reference sequence).

The gene calls are TRBV2 and TRBJ2-5, with 7 bases matching TRBD1. This CDR3 has 15 amino acids. The J segment lost 5 bases and the V segment lost 1 base, leaving 7 bases of the junction unmatched. Germline V gives CDR1 SNHLY, CDR2 FYNNEI. CDR3 residues: CASSEGFDREETQYF. As DNA, the CDR3 is TGTGCCAGCAGTGAAGGATTCGACAGGGAGGAGACCCAGTACTTC.

The chain has TRBV5-1 and TRBJ1-1; weak D call: TRBD1 (5 bases). Germline CDR1 SGHRS, CDR2 YFSETQ. V lost 0 bases and J 10 bases, leaving 13 bases between the germline ends. CDR3 length: 13 amino acids. This CDR3 reads CASSLGDSSGAFF. The CDR3 region has the DNA TGCGCCAGCAGCTTGGGGGACTCATCAGGAGCTTTCTTT.

The chain uses TRBV30 and TRBJ2-2; weak D call: TRBD1 (6 bases). Trimming removed 3 bases from V and 7 bases from J, with 12 bases in between. The CDR3 covers 13 residues. From germline, CDR1 is GTSNPN and CDR2 SVGIG (reference sequence). CDR3 region: CAWRSRGSGELFF. The CDR3 DNA sequence: TGTGCCTGGAGAAGTAGGGGGAGCGGGGAGCTGTTTTTT.

The chain links TRBV2 to TRBJ2-5; 7 nucleotides align to TRBD1. The J segment lost 10 bases and the V segment lost 4 bases, leaving 9 bases of the junction unmatched. From germline, CDR1 is SNHLY and CDR2 FYNNEI. The CDR3 totals 13 residues. DNA of the CDR3: TGTGCCAGCAGTGCGGAGACAGGGAAAAACCAGTACTTC. It yields the protein CASSAETGKNQYF.

The genes are TRBV7-3 and TRBJ1-1; D remains unclear. Germline V gives CDR1 SGHTA, CDR2 FQGTGA. Trimming shortened V by 6 bases and J by 0 bases, and 11 bases separated the two germline ends. CDR3 size: 14 residues. This CDR3 reads CASRIGPLNTEAFF. CDR3 DNA: TGTGCCAGCAGGATTGGACCCTTGAACACTGAAGCTTTCTTT.

This chain joins TRBV6-5 and TRBJ2-7; 9 nucleotides align to TRBD2. CDR3 length: 15 residues. CDR1 and CDR2 from the germline V gene are MNHEY and SVGAGI. V was pared by 7 bases and J by 2 bases, with 9 bases of the junction left unmatched. The CDR3 DNA sequence: TGTGCCAGCACCGCCCTAGCGGGGATCGCCTACGAGCAGTACTTC. This sequence encodes CASTALAGIAYEQYF.

The V and J genes are TRBV4-1 and TRBJ2-3; maybe TRBD2 (5 bases). V shed 4 bases and J shed 6 bases, with 11 bases lying between them. Per the germline V gene, CDR1 is MGHRA and CDR2 is YSYEKL. The CDR3 loop spans 13 amino acids. CDR3 protein: CASSRTPADTQYF. CDR3 DNA: TGCGCCAGCAGCCGGACTCCGGCCGATACGCAGTATTTT.

The chain is built from TRBV6-1 and TRBJ2-3; a weak D match, TRBD2 (5 bases). Germline values: CDR1 MNHNS, CDR2 SASEGT. V lost 1 base to trimming and J lost 5 bases, with 10 bases between them. The CDR3 loop spans 14 amino acids. In DNA, the CDR3 is TGTGCCAGCAGTGAAGTCCGGGAAATAGATACGCAGTATTTT. Amino acids: CASSEVREIDTQYF.

This chain connects TRBV4-2 to TRBJ2-7, with D tentatively TRBD1 (6 bases). Per germline, CDR1 LGHNA and CDR2 YNFKEQ. V was cut by 1 base and J by 2 bases, with 6 bases left in between. The CDR3 covers 13 residues. The CDR3 DNA sequence: TGTGCCAGCAGCCAAGCAGGGGCCTACGAGCAGTACTTC. It encodes CASSQAGAYEQYF.

Turning to this clone: The CDR3 end shows no conserved phenylalanine or tryptophan, and so a read error is likely. Because the CDR3's place on the DNA is in doubt, the DNA is left out and the CDR3 is given as listed by TCRdb. The chain combines TRBV21-1 with TRBJ2-7; TRBD1 was called by the table and not checked on the DNA. TRBV21-1 is a recognized pseudogene. Termini included, the CDR3 measures 15 amino acids. CDR3 protein: CASSKAYLGTLFRDS.

The chain links TRBV14 to TRBJ2-7; D gene uncertain. Trimming took off 1 base at V and 4 bases at J, with 5 bases between the two ends. The germline V gene has CDR1 SGHDN and CDR2 FVKESK. The CDR3 consists of 12 residues. CDR3 in amino acids: CASSQGLYEQYF. The CDR3 DNA is TGTGCCAGCAGCCAAGGTCTATACGAGCAGTACTTC.

This rearrangement joins TRBV4-2 to TRBJ1-4; 9 bases agree with TRBD1. Trimming took 1 base from V and 3 from J; bases not matched to a gene: 3. There are 16 residues in the CDR3. Germline lookup yields CDR1 LGHNA and CDR2 YNFKEQ. As DNA, the CDR3 is TGTGCCAGCAGCCAAGTGGACAGGGGCTCTAATGAAAAACTGTTTTTT. Its translation is CASSQVDRGSNEKLFF.

The genes are TRBV30 and TRBJ1-3, with 7 bases aligning to TRBD1. From germline, CDR1 is GTSNPN and CDR2 SVGIG (reference sequence). V shed 4 bases and J 0 bases; nucleotides not matched to a gene: 9. The CDR3 length is 16 residues. The CDR3 sequence: CAWNHQTGTSGNTIYF. The DNA for the CDR3 is TGTGCCTGGAACCATCAGACAGGGACCTCTGGAAACACCATATATTTT.

The CDR3 sequence: CASSYQTGVDQPQHF. CDR3 coding DNA: TGTGCCAGCAGCTATCAGACAGGGGTGGATCAGCCCCAGCATTTT. The chain uses TRBV7-2 and TRBJ1-5, with TRBD1 matching 8 bases. The germline CDR1 and CDR2 sequences are SGHTA and FQGNSA. This CDR3 has 15 amino acids. Unmatched junction bases numbered 7, after V lost 4 bases and J lost 5 bases.